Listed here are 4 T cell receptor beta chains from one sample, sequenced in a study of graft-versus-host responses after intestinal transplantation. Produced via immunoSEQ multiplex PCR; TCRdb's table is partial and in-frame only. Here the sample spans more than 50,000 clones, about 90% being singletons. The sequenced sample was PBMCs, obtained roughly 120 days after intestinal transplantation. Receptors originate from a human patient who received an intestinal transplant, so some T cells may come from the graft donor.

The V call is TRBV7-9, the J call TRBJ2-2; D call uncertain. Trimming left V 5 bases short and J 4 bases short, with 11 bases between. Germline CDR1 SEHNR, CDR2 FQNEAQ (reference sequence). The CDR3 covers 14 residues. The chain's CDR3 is CASSLNLGTGELFF. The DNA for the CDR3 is TGTGCCAGCAGCCTGAATCTGGGCACCGGGGAGCTGTTTTTT.

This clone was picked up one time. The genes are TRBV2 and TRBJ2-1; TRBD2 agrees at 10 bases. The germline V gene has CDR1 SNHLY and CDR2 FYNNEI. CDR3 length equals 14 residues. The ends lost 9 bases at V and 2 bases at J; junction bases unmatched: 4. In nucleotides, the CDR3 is TGTGCCAGTGAGCGGGGGGGCCCCTACAATGAGCAGTTCTTC. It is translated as CASERGGPYNEQFF.

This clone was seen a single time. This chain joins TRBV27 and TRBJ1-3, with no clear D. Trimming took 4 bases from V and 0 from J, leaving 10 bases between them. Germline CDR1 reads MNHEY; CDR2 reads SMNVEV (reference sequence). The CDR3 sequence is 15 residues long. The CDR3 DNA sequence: TGTGCCAGCAGTTCACTCGGAAACTCTGGAAACACCATATATTTT. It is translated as CASSSLGNSGNTIYF.

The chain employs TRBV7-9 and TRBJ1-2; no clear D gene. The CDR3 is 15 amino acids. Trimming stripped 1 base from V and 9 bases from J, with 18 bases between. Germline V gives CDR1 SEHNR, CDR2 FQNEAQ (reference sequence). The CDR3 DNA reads TGTGCCAGCAGCTTAGTCGACACTAGGGTGACCAGCTACACCTTC. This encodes CASSLVDTRVTSYTF.